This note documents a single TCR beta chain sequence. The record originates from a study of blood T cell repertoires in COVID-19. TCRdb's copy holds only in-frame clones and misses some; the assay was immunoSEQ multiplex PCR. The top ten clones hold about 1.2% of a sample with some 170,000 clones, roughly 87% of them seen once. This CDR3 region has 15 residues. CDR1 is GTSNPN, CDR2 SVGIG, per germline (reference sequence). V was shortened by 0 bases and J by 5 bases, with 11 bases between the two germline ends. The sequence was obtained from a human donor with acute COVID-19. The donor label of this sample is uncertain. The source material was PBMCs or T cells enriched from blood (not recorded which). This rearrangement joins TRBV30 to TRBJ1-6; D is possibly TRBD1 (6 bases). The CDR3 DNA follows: TGTGCCTGGAGTGTAAGGGACATCAATAATTCACCCCTCCACTTT. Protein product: CAWSVRDINNSPLHF. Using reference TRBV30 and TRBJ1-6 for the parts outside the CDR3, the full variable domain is SQTIHQWPATLVQPVGSPLSLECTVEGTSNPNLYWYRQAAGRGLQLLFYSVGIGQISSEVPQNLSASRPQDRQFILSSKKLLLSDSGFYLCAWSVRDINNSPLHFGNGTRLTVT.